This TCR beta chain was profiled in a study of OX40 agonist ivuxolimab in advanced cancers. Across the whole study: An anti-OX40 (CD134) antibody with agonistic activity, ivuxolimab, was administered to patients. Three patients had partial responses: one hepatocellular carcinoma, two cutaneous melanoma.

The V gene's germline CDR1 is SQVTM and CDR2 ANQGSEA. The CDR3 length is 12 residues. The germline V and J ends were trimmed by 6 bases and 2 bases, with 8 bases remaining between them. Concerning this clone itself: Its antigen is not known. This sample also contains other DNA sequences that code for the same CDR3.

Method: immunoSEQ multiplex PCR; TCRdb's copy keeps in-frame clones and lacks some. The data contain about 45,000 clones, about 88% of them singletons. Study outcomes and limitations: Antigen specificity was not determined for the expanded peripheral T cells.

The receptor was isolated from an adult with an advanced solid tumor such as melanoma, head and neck, liver or kidney cancer. This rearrangement joins TRBV29-1 to TRBJ1-5; D remains ambiguous. Sequenced material: CD4+ or CD8+ T cells sorted from blood, taken in a trial of the OX40 agonist ivuxolimab. CDR3 in amino acids: CSVREGNQPQHF. In nucleotides, the CDR3 is TGCAGCGTACGGGAAGGCAATCAGCCCCAGCATTTT.